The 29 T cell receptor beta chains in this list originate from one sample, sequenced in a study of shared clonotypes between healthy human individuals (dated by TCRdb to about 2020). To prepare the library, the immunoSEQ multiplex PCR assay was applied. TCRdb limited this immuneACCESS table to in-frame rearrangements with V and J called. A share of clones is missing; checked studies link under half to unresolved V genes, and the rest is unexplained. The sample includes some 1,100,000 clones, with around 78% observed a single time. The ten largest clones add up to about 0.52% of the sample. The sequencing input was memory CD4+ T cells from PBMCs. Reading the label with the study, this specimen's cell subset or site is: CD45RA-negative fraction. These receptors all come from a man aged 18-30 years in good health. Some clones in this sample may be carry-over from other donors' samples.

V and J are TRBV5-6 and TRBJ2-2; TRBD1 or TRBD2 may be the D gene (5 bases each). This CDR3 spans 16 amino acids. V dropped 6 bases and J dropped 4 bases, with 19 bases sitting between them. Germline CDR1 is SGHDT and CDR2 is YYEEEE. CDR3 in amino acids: CASNDNRGAVTGELFF. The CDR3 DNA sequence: TGTGCCAGCAACGACAATCGGGGCGCGGTCACCGGGGAGCTGTTTTTT.

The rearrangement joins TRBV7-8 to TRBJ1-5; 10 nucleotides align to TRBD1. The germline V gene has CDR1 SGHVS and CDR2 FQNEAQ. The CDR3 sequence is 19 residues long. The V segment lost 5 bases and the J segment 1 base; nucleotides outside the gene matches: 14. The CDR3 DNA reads TGTGCCAGCAGCCAGAGGACAGGGGGGTTAGGATGGAGCAATCAGCCCCAGCATTTT. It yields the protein CASSQRTGGLGWSNQPQHF.

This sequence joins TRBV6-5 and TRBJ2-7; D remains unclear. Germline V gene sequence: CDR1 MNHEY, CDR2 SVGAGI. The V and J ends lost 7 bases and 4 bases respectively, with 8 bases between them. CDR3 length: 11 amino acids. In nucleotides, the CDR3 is TGTGCCAGCACCGACCGGTACGAGCAGTACTTC. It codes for CASTDRYEQYF.

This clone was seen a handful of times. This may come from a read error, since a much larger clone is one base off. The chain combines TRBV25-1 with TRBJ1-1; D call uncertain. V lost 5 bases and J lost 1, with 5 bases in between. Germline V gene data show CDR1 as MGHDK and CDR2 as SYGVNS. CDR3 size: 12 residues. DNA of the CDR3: TGTGCCAGCAGTTGGGGGAACACTGAAGCTTTCTTT. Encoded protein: CASSWGNTEAFF. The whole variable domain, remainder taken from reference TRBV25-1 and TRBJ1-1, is EADIYQTPRYLVIGTGKKITLECSQTMGHDKMYWYQQDPGMELHLIHYSYGVNSTEKGDLSSESTVSRIRTEHFPLTLESARPSHTSQYLCASSWGNTEAFFGQGTRLTVV.

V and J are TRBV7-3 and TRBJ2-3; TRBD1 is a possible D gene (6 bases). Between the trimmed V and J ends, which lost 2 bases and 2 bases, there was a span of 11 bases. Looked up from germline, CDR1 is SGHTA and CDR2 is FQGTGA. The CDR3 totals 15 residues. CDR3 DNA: TGTGCCAGCAGCTTAGGACAGCTTTACACAGATACGCAGTATTTT. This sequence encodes CASSLGQLYTDTQYF.

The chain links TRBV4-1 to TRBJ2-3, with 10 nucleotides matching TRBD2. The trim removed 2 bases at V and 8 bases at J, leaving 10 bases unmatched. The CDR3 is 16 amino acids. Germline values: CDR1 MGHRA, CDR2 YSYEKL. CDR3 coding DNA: TGCGCCAGCAGCCAATACGGGGCTAGCGGGAGAGGTACGCAGTATTTT. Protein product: CASSQYGASGRGTQYF.

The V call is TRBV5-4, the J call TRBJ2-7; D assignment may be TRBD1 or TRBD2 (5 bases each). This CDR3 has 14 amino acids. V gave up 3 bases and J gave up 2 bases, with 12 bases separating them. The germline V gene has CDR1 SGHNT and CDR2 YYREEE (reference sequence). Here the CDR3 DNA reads TGTGCCAGCAGCTCGGCAGGGAGCCCCTACGAGCAGTACTTC. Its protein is CASSSAGSPYEQYF.

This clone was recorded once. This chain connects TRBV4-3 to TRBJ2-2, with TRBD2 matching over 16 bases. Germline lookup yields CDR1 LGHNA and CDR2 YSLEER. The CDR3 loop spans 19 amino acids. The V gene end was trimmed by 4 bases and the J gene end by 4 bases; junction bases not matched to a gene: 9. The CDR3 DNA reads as TGCGCCAGCAGCCGAGGGGGACTAGCGGGAGGGCCAGGCACCGGGGAGCTGTTTTTT. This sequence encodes CASSRGGLAGGPGTGELFF.

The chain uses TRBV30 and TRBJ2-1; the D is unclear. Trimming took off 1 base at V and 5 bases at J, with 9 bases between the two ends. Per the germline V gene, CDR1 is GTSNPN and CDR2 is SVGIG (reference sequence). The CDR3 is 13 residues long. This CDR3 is CAWSEQANNEQFF. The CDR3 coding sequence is TGTGCCTGGAGTGAGCAGGCGAACAATGAGCAGTTCTTC.

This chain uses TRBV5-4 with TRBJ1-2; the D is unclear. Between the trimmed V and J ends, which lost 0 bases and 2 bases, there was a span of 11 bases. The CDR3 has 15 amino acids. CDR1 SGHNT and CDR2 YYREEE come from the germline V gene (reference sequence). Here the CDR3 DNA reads TGTGCCAGCAGCTTGGGCTCAGAGGGAAACTATGGCTACACCTTC. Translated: CASSLGSEGNYGYTF.

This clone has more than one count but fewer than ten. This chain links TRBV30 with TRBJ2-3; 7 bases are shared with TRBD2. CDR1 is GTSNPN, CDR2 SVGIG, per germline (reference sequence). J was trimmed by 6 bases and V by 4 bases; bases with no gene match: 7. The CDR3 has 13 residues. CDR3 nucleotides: TGTGCCTGGACGCTGGGGCGGGGGGATACGCAGTATTTT. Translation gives CAWTLGRGDTQYF.

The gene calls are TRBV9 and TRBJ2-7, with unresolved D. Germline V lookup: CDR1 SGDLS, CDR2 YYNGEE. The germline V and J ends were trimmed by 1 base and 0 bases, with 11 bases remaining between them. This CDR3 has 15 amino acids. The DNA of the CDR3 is TGTGCCAGCAGCGTACAGGCAATGAGCTCCTACGAGCAGTACTTC. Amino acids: CASSVQAMSSYEQYF.

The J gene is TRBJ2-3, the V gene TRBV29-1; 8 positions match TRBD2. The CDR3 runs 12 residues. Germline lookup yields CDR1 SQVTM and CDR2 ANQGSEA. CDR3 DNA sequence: TGCAGTGCGGGAGGCCCCACAGATACGCAGTATTTT. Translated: CSAGGPTDTQYF.

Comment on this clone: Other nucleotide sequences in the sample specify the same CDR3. CDR3 sequence reads: CASSLETQYF. As DNA, the CDR3 is TGTGCCAGCAGCTTGGAGACCCAGTACTTC. The V gene is TRBV7-2, the J gene TRBJ2-5; D is unclear. Per germline, CDR1 SGHTA and CDR2 FQGNSA. The CDR3 runs 10 residues. With 3 bases removed from V and 5 bases from J, the gap between germline ends came to 1 base.

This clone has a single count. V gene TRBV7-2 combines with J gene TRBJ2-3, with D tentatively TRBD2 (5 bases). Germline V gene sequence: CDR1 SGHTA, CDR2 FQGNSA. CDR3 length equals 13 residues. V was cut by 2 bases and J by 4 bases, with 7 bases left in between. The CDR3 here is CASSLFSADTQYF. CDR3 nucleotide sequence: TGTGCCAGCAGCTTATTTAGCGCAGATACGCAGTATTTT.

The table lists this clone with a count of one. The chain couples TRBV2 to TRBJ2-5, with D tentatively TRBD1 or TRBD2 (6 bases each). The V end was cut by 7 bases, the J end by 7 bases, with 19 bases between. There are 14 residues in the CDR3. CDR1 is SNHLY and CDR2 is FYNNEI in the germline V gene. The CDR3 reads CASTEEGGTGTQYF. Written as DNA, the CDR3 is TGTGCCAGCACAGAAGAGGGGGGCACGGGGACCCAGTACTTC.

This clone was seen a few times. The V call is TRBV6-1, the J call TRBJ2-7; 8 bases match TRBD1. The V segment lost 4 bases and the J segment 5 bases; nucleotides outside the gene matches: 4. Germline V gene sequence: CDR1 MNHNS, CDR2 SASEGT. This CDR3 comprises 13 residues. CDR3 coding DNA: TGTGCCAGCAGTGCCCGGACAGGGAACGAGCAGTACTTC. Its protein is CASSARTGNEQYF.

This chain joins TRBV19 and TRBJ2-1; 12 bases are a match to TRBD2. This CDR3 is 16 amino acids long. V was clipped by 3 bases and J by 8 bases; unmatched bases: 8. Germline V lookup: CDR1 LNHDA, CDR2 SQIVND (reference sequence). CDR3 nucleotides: TGTGCCAGTAGTATTCCATCTAGCGGGAGGGCCTATGAGCAGTTCTTC. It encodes CASSIPSSGRAYEQFF.

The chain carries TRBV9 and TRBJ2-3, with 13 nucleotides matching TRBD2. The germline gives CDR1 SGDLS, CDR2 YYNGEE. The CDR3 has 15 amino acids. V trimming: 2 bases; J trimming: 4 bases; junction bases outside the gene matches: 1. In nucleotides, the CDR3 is TGTGCCAGCAGCGTTACTAGCGGGAGGGCAGATACGCAGTATTTT. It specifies CASSVTSGRADTQYF.

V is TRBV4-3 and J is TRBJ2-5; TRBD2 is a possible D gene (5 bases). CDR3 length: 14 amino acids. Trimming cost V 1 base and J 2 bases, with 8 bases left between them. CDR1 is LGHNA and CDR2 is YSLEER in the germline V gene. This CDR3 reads CASSQARGQETQYF. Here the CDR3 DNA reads TGCGCCAGCAGCCAAGCCCGCGGGCAAGAGACCCAGTACTTC.

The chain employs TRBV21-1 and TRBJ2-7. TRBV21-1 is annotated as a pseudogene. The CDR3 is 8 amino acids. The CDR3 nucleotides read TGTGCCAGCAGCAAAGTGGACTTC. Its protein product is CASSKVDF.

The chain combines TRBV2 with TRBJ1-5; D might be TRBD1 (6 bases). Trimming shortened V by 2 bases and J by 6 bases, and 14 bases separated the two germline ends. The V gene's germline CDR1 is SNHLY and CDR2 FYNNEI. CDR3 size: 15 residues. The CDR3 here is CASSETGGAGQPQHF. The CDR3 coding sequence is TGTGCCAGCAGTGAAACCGGGGGGGCAGGTCAGCCCCAGCATTTT.

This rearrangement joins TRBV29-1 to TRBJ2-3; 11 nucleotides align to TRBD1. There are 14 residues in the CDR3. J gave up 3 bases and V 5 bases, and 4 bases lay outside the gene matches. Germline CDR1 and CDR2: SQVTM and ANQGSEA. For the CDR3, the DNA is TGCAGCGTTACGGGGGACAGGGGGACAGATACGCAGTATTTT. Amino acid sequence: CSVTGDRGTDTQYF.

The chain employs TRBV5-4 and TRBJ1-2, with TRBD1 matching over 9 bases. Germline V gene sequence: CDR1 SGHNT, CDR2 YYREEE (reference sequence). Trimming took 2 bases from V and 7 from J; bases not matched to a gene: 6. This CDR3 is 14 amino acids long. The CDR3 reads CASSLQGAQSGYTF. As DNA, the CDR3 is TGTGCCAGCAGCTTACAGGGGGCTCAGTCTGGCTACACCTTC.

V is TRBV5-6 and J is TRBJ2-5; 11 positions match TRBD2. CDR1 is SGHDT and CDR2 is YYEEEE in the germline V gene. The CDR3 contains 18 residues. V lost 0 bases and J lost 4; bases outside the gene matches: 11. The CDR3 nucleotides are TGTGCCAGCAGCTTGGAGGGTAGCGGGAGGGCATTAAGAGAGACCCAGTACTTC. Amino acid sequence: CASSLEGSGRALRETQYF.

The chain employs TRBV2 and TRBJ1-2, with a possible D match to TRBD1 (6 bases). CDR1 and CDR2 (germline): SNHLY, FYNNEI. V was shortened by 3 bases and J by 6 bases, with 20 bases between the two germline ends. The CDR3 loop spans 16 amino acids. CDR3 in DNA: TGTGCCAGCAGTGAGGGGACCAACAGGGAGGTCGATGGCTACACCTTC. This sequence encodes CASSEGTNREVDGYTF.

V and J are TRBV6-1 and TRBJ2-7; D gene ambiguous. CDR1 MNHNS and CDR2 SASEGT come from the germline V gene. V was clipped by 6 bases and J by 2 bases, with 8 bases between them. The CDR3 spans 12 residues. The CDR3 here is CASSQPPYEQYF. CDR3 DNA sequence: TGTGCCAGCAGCCAACCCCCCTACGAGCAGTACTTC.

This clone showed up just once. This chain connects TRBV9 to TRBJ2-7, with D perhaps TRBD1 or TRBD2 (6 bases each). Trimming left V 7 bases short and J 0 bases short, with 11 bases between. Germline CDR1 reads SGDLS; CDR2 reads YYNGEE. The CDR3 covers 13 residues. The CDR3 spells CASPPGASYEQYF. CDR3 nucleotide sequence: TGTGCCAGCCCCCCGGGGGCCTCCTACGAGCAGTACTTC.

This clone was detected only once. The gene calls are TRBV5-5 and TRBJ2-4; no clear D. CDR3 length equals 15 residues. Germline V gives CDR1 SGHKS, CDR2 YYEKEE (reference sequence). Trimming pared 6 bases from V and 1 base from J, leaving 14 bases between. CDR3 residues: CASKWDYWAKNIQYF. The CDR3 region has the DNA TGTGCCAGCAAGTGGGATTACTGGGCCAAAAACATTCAGTACTTC.